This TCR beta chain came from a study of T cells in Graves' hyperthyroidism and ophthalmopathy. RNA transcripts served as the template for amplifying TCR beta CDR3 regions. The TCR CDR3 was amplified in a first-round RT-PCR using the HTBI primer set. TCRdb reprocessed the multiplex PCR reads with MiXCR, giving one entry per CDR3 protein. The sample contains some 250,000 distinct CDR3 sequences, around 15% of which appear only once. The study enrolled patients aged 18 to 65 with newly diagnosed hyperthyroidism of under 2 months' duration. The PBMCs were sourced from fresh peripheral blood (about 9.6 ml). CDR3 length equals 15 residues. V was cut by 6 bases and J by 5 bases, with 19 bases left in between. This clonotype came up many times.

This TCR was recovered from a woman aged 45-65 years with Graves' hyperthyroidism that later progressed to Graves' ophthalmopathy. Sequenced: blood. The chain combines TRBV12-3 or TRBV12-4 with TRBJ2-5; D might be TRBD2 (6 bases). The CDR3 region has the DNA TGTGCCAGCAGCCAACCGATGGCGGGATCGGAGACCCAGTACTTC. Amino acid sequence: CASSQPMAGSETQYF.